Each of the 32 T cell receptor beta chains below was sequenced from the same sample in a study of shared clonotypes between healthy human individuals. The method was immunoSEQ multiplex PCR; TCRdb's version includes in-frame clones alone and lacks a portion of them. The sample consists of approximately 500,000 clones, about three quarters of them appearing once. Sequencing was carried out using PBMCs. Every receptor here comes from a woman aged 40 to 50 in good health. Some clones in this sample may be carry-over from other donors' samples.

J is TRBJ2-5 and V is TRBV5-4; D perhaps matches TRBD2 (5 bases). The CDR3 totals 12 residues. Germline loops: CDR1 SGHNT, CDR2 YYREEE (reference sequence). Deletions cut 6 bases from V and 4 bases from J, with 10 bases between. The CDR3 region is CASKGRGETQYF. DNA of the CDR3: TGTGCCAGCAAGGGCCGGGGAGAGACCCAGTACTTC.

The rearrangement joins TRBV5-4 to TRBJ1-4; 8 nucleotides agree with TRBD1. V trimming: 4 bases; J trimming: 8 bases; junction bases outside the gene matches: 13. The CDR3 sequence is 16 residues long. Germline-derived CDR1 and CDR2 are SGHNT and YYREEE (reference sequence). CDR3 in DNA: TGTGCCAGCAGCATCCCCCTCTCAGGGGGCAGGGAAAAACTGTTTTTT. It translates to CASSIPLSGGREKLFF.

V gene TRBV19 combines with J gene TRBJ2-1, with TRBD2 identical over 11 bases. The ends lost 4 bases at V and 3 bases at J; junction bases unmatched: 5. Germline CDR1 is LNHDA and CDR2 is SQIVND (reference sequence). The CDR3 extends over 16 amino acids. The CDR3 here is CASSTTGLADYNEQFF. For the CDR3, the DNA is TGTGCCAGTAGTACGACGGGACTAGCGGACTACAATGAGCAGTTCTTC.

The chain recombines TRBV5-6 with TRBJ2-1; unclear D gene. The CDR3 is 15 residues long. Germline loops: CDR1 SGHDT, CDR2 YYEEEE. Deletions cut 3 bases from V and 0 bases from J, with 10 bases between. CDR3 sequence: CASSSRRSSYNEQFF. CDR3 DNA: TGTGCCAGCAGCTCGAGGCGCAGCTCCTACAATGAGCAGTTCTTC.

The gene calls are TRBV7-3 and TRBJ2-1; TRBD2 is a possible D gene (5 bases). Trimming took 6 bases from V and 7 from J, leaving 13 bases between them. CDR3 size: 13 residues. Looked up from germline, CDR1 is SGHTA and CDR2 is FQGTGA. CDR3 sequence: CASRSDGGNEQFF. Written as DNA, the CDR3 is TGTGCCAGCAGATCAGATGGCGGGAATGAGCAGTTCTTC.

The chain joins TRBV7-6 to TRBJ1-1; D is unclear. Per the germline V gene, CDR1 is SGHVS and CDR2 is FNYEAQ. V dropped 1 base and J dropped 4 bases, with 7 bases sitting between them. CDR3 length equals 13 residues. The CDR3 coding sequence is TGTGCCAGCAGCTTAGTTTCTTCCACTGAAGCTTTCTTT. Encoded protein: CASSLVSSTEAFF. Combining the CDR3 with reference TRBV7-6 and TRBJ1-1 gives the whole variable domain GAGVSQSPRYKVTKRGQDVALRCDPISGHVSLYWYRQALGQGPEFLTYFNYEAQQDKSGLPNDRFSAERPEGSISTLTIQRTEQRDSAMYRCASSLVSSTEAFFGQGTRLTVV.

The gene calls are TRBV10-3 and TRBJ2-1; D is perhaps TRBD2 (6 bases). Germline V gene lookup returns CDR1 ENHRY and CDR2 SYGVKD. The V and J ends lost 4 bases and 0 bases respectively, with 13 bases between them. CDR3 length: 16 amino acids. The CDR3 reads CAISGDLQSSYNEQFF. In DNA form, the CDR3 reads TGTGCCATCAGTGGGGACTTACAGAGCTCCTACAATGAGCAGTTCTTC.

The chain uses TRBV29-1 and TRBJ2-3; D uncertain. The CDR3 consists of 12 residues. Between the trimmed V and J ends, which lost 5 bases and 5 bases, there was a span of 11 bases. CDR1 and CDR2 from the germline V gene are SQVTM and ANQGSEA. The CDR3 DNA reads TGCAGCGTTCACGGACGGCGAGATACGCAGTATTTT. Its protein product is CSVHGRRDTQYF.

This chain connects TRBV6-1 to TRBJ1-2; 9 positions agree with TRBD1. The V segment lost 2 bases and the J segment 10 bases; nucleotides outside the gene matches: 5. The CDR3 length is 13 residues. The germline CDR1 and CDR2 sequences are MNHNS and SASEGT. The chain's CDR3 is CASSETGGSDYTF. The CDR3 region has the DNA TGTGCCAGCAGTGAAACAGGGGGCTCTGACTACACCTTC.

The V gene is TRBV5-1, the J gene TRBJ2-5; TRBD1 agrees at 11 bases. This CDR3 region has 15 residues. Germline CDR1 SGHRS, CDR2 YFSETQ. Unmatched junction bases numbered 7, after V lost 4 bases and J lost 5 bases. The DNA of the CDR3 is TGCGCCAGCAGCCTCCCCGGACAGGGGGCGGAGACCCAGTACTTC. Residues: CASSLPGQGAETQYF.

On this clone: Different DNA sequences within this sample yield the same CDR3. V usage is TRBV11-2 and J usage is TRBJ1-2; a weak D match, TRBD1 (6 bases). The CDR3 is 15 residues long. With 1 base removed from V and 2 bases from J, the gap between germline ends came to 11 bases. Germline CDR1 SGHAT, CDR2 FQNNGV. This CDR3 is CASSLVAGVNYGYTF. The CDR3 nucleotides read TGTGCCAGCAGCTTAGTGGCAGGGGTGAACTATGGCTACACCTTC.

The gene calls are TRBV28 and TRBJ2-5, with 9 nucleotides matching TRBD2. Germline V gene sequence: CDR1 MDHEN, CDR2 SYDVKM. The CDR3 length is 16 residues. The ends lost 3 bases at V and 4 bases at J; junction bases unmatched: 9. CDR3 amino acids: CASSLFSGRWGETQYF. CDR3 nucleotide sequence: TGTGCCAGCAGTTTGTTTAGCGGGAGATGGGGAGAGACCCAGTACTTC.

Many counts were recorded for this clone. The rearrangement links TRBV19 to TRBJ2-2, with a weak D call TRBD2 (6 bases). V lost 4 bases to trimming and J lost 4 bases, with 13 bases between them. Looked up from germline, CDR1 is LNHDA and CDR2 is SQIVND (reference sequence). The CDR3 is 15 residues long. For the CDR3, the DNA is TGTGCCAGTAGTAAGGGACCAGCGGGCACCGGGGAGCTGTTTTTT. Amino acid sequence: CASSKGPAGTGELFF. Full variable domain (outside the CDR3, taken from reference TRBV19 and TRBJ2-2): DGGITQSPKYLFRKEGQNVTLSCEQNLNHDAMYWYRQDPGQGLRLIYYSQIVNDFQKGDIAEGYSVSREKKESFPLTVTSAQKNPTAFYLCASSKGPAGTGELFFGEGSRLTVL.

This chain links TRBV7-3 with TRBJ2-4; D unclear. The CDR3 extends over 16 amino acids. Germline V lookup: CDR1 SGHTA, CDR2 FQGTGA. The V gene lost 2 bases and the J gene lost 3 bases, with 14 bases spanning the gap. Here the CDR3 DNA reads TGTGCCAGCAGCTTACGTGGACGGAGAAACAAAAACATTCAGTACTTC. It is translated as CASSLRGRRNKNIQYF.

This clone was picked up a small number of times. The chain employs TRBV7-2 and TRBJ1-5; D may be TRBD1 (5 bases). CDR3 length equals 14 residues. Trimming left V 0 bases short and J 2 bases short, with 5 bases between. Germline V gene data show CDR1 as SGHTA and CDR2 as FQGNSA. The DNA for the CDR3 is TGTGCCAGCAGCTTAGCAGGGGGCAATCAGCCCCAGCATTTT. Its translation is CASSLAGGNQPQHF. Drawing the rest from reference TRBV7-2 and TRBJ1-5, the complete variable domain is GAGVSQSPSNKVTEKGKDVELRCDPISGHTALYWYRQSLGQGLEFLIYFQGNSAPDKSGLPSDRFSAERTGGSVSTLTIQRTQQEDSAVYLCASSLAGGNQPQHFGDGTRLSIL.

As concerns this clone: This probably arose from a read error, given a far larger clone one base away. This chain uses TRBV5-4 with TRBJ1-1; D ambiguous. Germline CDR1 and CDR2: SGHNT and YYREEE (reference sequence). This CDR3 contains 12 residues. V lost 2 bases and J 0 bases, leaving 2 bases between the germline ends. The CDR3 DNA follows: TGTGCCAGCAGCTTTATGAACACTGAAGCTTTCTTT. This translates into CASSFMNTEAFF.

The chain joins TRBV14 to TRBJ1-1; no reliable D call. This CDR3 is 14 amino acids long. Germline-derived CDR1 and CDR2 are SGHDN and FVKESK. Trimming cost V 1 base and J 5 bases, with 11 bases left between them. In DNA form, the CDR3 reads TGTGCCAGCAGCCAAGTAGGAGGGAGGACTGAAGCTTTCTTT. Its protein is CASSQVGGRTEAFF.

This chain links TRBV19 with TRBJ1-2; 7 nucleotides line up with TRBD1. The germline CDR1 and CDR2 sequences are LNHDA and SQIVND (reference sequence). The junction had 8 bases not matched to a gene; V was cut back by 3 bases and J by 4 bases. The CDR3 contains 15 residues. The CDR3 spells CASSIATGSFYGYTF. The CDR3 DNA follows: TGTGCCAGTAGTATTGCGACAGGGAGTTTCTATGGCTACACCTTC.

This rearrangement joins TRBV28 to TRBJ1-4, with D perhaps matching TRBD1 (6 bases). Germline V gene lookup returns CDR1 MDHEN and CDR2 SYDVKM. Trimming took off 6 bases at V and 7 bases at J, with 9 bases between the two ends. There are 12 residues in the CDR3. The CDR3 reads CASRRGAEKLFF. In DNA form, the CDR3 reads TGTGCCAGCAGAAGGGGGGCTGAAAAACTGTTTTTT.

The chain joins TRBV2 to TRBJ2-7, with 11 bases that match TRBD2. This CDR3 spans 15 amino acids. The ends lost 10 bases at V and 3 bases at J; junction bases unmatched: 11. CDR1 SNHLY and CDR2 FYNNEI come from the germline V gene. CDR3 loop: CANQPGTSGVYEQYF. CDR3 coding DNA: TGTGCCAACCAACCCGGGACTAGCGGAGTCTACGAGCAGTACTTC.

This chain connects TRBV7-3 to TRBJ2-3, with 8 bases lining up with TRBD2. Germline V gives CDR1 SGHTA, CDR2 FQGTGA. There are 18 residues in the CDR3. V lost 5 bases, J lost 1 base, and 14 bases stayed unmatched. CDR3 in amino acids: CASSPRAGGRARTDTQYF. Here the CDR3 DNA reads TGTGCCAGCAGCCCCAGGGCGGGAGGAAGAGCTCGCACAGATACGCAGTATTTT.

The V and J genes are TRBV12-5 and TRBJ2-1, with D unresolved. CDR1 and CDR2 (germline): LGHNT, FRNRAP. Trimming removed 7 bases from V and 0 bases from J, with 4 bases in between. The CDR3 covers 12 residues. The CDR3 is CASVGSYNEQFF. The CDR3 region has the DNA TGTGCTAGTGTAGGCTCCTACAATGAGCAGTTCTTC.

V usage is TRBV28 and J usage is TRBJ2-7; TRBD1 might be the D (6 bases). Per the germline V gene, CDR1 is MDHEN and CDR2 is SYDVKM. The CDR3 spans 11 residues. CDR3 region: CSGGGPYEQYF. The CDR3 coding sequence is TGTTCCGGTGGGGGCCCCTACGAGCAGTACTTC.

This clone was observed a few times. The chain combines TRBV28 with TRBJ2-1; 8 bases agree with TRBD1. This CDR3 has 13 amino acids. Looked up from germline, CDR1 is MDHEN and CDR2 is SYDVKM. The trim removed 11 bases at V and 5 bases at J, leaving 8 bases unmatched. The CDR3 sequence: CAARRTGNNEQFF. The DNA of the CDR3 is TGTGCCGCAAGGAGGACAGGGAACAATGAGCAGTTCTTC. The full variable domain, rest sourced from reference TRBV28 and TRBJ2-1, is DVKVTQSSRYLVKRTGEKVFLECVQDMDHENMFWYRQDPGLGLRLIYFSYDVKMKEKGDIPEGYSVSREKKERFSLILESASTNQTSMYLCAARRTGNNEQFFGPGTRLTVL.

This chain uses TRBV5-6 with TRBJ2-1; D may be TRBD1 or TRBD2 (5 bases each). CDR3 size: 16 residues. Per germline, CDR1 SGHDT and CDR2 YYEEEE. Trimming removed 2 bases at V and 4 bases at J, with 16 bases between. Here the CDR3 reads CASSFGTGGIYNEQFF. CDR3 bases: TGTGCCAGCAGCTTCGGGACGGGCGGAATATACAATGAGCAGTTCTTC.

The V call is TRBV6-6, the J call TRBJ2-3; D gene ambiguous. Germline V gene data show CDR1 as MNHNY and CDR2 as SVGAGI (reference sequence). V was cut by 1 base and J by 6 bases, with 2 bases left in between. The CDR3 extends over 11 amino acids. The CDR3 bases are TGTGCCAGCAGTTACTGGGATACGCAGTATTTT. This codes for CASSYWDTQYF.

The V gene is TRBV2, the J gene TRBJ2-7; TRBD1 matches 8 bases. CDR3 size: 16 residues. Germline CDR1 is SNHLY and CDR2 is FYNNEI. Trimming took 5 bases from V and 0 from J; bases not matched to a gene: 9. As DNA, the CDR3 is TGTGCCAGCAGTCCACCTACAGGGGGTAGCTCCTACGAGCAGTACTTC. Amino acids: CASSPPTGGSSYEQYF.

V usage is TRBV2 and J usage is TRBJ2-3; possible D gene TRBD1, 8 bases. The germline CDR1 and CDR2 sequences are SNHLY and FYNNEI. V was cut by 6 bases and J by 1 base, with 20 bases left in between. This CDR3 is 17 amino acids long. DNA for the CDR3: TGTGCCAGCAGCGGTACGACGGGGGGACAGGGCACAGATACGCAGTATTTT. It specifies CASSGTTGGQGTDTQYF.

This clone was recorded only once. The chain recombines TRBV5-1 with TRBJ1-1; D might be TRBD1 (6 bases). Deletions cut 4 bases from V and 3 bases from J, with 13 bases between. This CDR3 region has 14 residues. Germline CDR1 is SGHRS and CDR2 is YFSETQ. DNA for the CDR3: TGCGCCAGCAGCCGAATACAGGGAGACACTGAAGCTTTCTTT. Protein product: CASSRIQGDTEAFF.

The chain has TRBV4-2 and TRBJ2-7, with TRBD2 matching 10 bases. This CDR3 is 16 amino acids long. Germline V gene lookup returns CDR1 LGHNA and CDR2 YNFKEQ. With V trimmed by 0 bases and J by 4 bases, 6 bases remained unmatched. CDR3: CASSQDVSSGGYEQYF. For the CDR3, the DNA is TGTGCCAGCAGCCAAGATGTCTCTAGCGGGGGATACGAGCAGTACTTC.

This clone came up once. The gene calls are TRBV4-1 and TRBJ1-6, with D hard to call. Between the trimmed V and J ends, which lost 0 bases and 11 bases, there was a span of 8 bases. The CDR3 is 13 residues long. Germline CDR1 and CDR2: MGHRA and YSYEKL. The CDR3 bases are TGCGCCAGCAGCCAAGATATGATGCCACCCCTCCACTTT. This sequence encodes CASSQDMMPPLHF.

The gene calls are TRBV10-3 and TRBJ1-1; D may be TRBD1 (5 bases). This CDR3 has 15 residues. V was pared by 2 bases and J by 0 bases, with 10 bases between. Germline loops: CDR1 ENHRY, CDR2 SYGVKD. CDR3 coding DNA: TGTGCCATCAGTGAGGGAAGAGGGGTGAACACTGAAGCTTTCTTT. It yields the protein CAISEGRGVNTEAFF.